Listed below are T cell receptor beta chains from one sample, sequenced in a study of OX40 agonist ivuxolimab in advanced cancers. Generated by immunoSEQ multiplex PCR, the TCRdb table keeps only in-frame clones and is missing some. This table has some 19,000 clones, around 78% appearing once. The sample in question was CD4+ or CD8+ T cells sorted from blood, obtained in a trial of the OX40 agonist ivuxolimab. These receptors all come from an adult with an advanced solid tumor such as melanoma, head and neck, liver or kidney cancer. Both conserved end residues are part of each CDR3.

TRBV18,CASSPPVRPGNTIYF
TRBV5-1,CASSFEAGVHEQYF
TRBV10-3,CAILRPFRGLKDTEAFF
TRBV30,CAWSVGGRVPGTGPYEQYF
TRBV7-2,CASSLAAGANEQFF
TRBV7-9,CASSLGGQGGQTQYF
TRBV6-5,CASTSSDGVGEQYF
TRBV5-1,CASSTGQGIEGANVLTF
TRBV11-3,CASSLAGPVRRAVNEKLFF
TRBV27,CASSSTSGRAHGELFF
TRBV6-6,CASRTQKNTEAFF
TRBV6-5,CASRTGVYEKLFF
TRBV15,CATSPGGGLDYNEQFF
TRBV2,CASSAGALIEAFF
TRBV7-3,CASSPNEETQYF
TRBV10-3,CAISDKQGNEKLFF
TRBV6-1,CASSETGAGEKLFF
TRBV19,CASSIDWTGRPSEQYF
TRBV5-5,CASSLVEGTEAFF
TRBV2,CASTGRGESAYEQYF
TRBV7-9,CASSLAQGLAWTDTQYF
TRBV6-5,CASTLGSFDNSPLHF
TRBV7-2,CASSESSWITVDETQYF
TRBV7-4,CASSQEQAASNQPQHF
TRBV5-6,CASSRRTGYQETQYF
TRBV19,CASTEGYEQYF
TRBV27,CASSRGWGTEAFF
TRBV6-6,CASSLDSAGEQYF
TRBV4-2,CASSQEAGDLNEQFF
TRBV28,CASTQGGGWNEQYF
TRBV11-2,CASSLQRPDTEAFF
TRBV14,CASSRWTGDTDTQYF
TRBV5-6,CASSLPGQGAMFSDTQYF
TRBV19,CASSMRSGGSFGEKLFF
TRBV4-3,CASSQEGRYTF
TRBV6-1,CASSAPGGFNEKLFF
TRBV5-4,CASSLFGSGAGSYNEQFF
TRBV7-6,CASSLEGFGETQYF
TRBV28,CASSLYRAGQETQYF
TRBV6-1,CASRGGQPSYEQYF
TRBV2,CASSPRDRYSGNTIYF
TRBV7-9,CASSLKMADTGELFF
TRBV15,CATSRGGVFSPLHF
TRBV28,CASAGVLDTGYEQYF